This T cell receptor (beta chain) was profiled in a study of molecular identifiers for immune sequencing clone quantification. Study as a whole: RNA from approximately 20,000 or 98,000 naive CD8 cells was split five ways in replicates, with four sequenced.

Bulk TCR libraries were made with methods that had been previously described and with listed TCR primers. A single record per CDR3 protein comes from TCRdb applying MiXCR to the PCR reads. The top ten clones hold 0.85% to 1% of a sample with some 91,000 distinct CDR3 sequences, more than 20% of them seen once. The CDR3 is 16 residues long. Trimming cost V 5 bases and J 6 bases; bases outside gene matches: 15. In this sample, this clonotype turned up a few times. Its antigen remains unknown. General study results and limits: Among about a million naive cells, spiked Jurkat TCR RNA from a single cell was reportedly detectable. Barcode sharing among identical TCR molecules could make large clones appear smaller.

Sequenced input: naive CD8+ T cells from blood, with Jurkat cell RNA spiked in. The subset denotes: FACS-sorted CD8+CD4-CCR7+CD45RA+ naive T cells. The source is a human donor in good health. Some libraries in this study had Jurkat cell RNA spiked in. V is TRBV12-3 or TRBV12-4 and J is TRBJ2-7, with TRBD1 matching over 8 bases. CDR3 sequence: CASSPSWDRRKGEQYF. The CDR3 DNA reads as TGTGCCAGCAGTCCCTCCTGGGACAGGAGGAAGGGCGAGCAGTACTTC.